In this sample, the clone carrying this T cell receptor (beta chain) turned up a few times. The antigen is not known. The entry originates in a study of identical twins. Study-wide findings and caveats: Excess twin sharing in beta out-of-frame sequences was weaker. Out-of-frame alpha sequences shared by twins were enriched for low generation probability. While abundant cord blood beta clonotypes carried fewer insertions, memory repertoires showed no such pattern.

The CDR3 loop spans 13 amino acids. Germline CDR1 and CDR2: MDHEN and SYDVKM. Unmatched junction bases numbered 5, after V lost 8 bases and J lost 7 bases. TCRdb reprocessed the 5' RACE reads via MiXCR and lists one record per CDR3 protein. The repertoire holds about 240,000 distinct CDR3 sequences, 10% seen once, with about 9% in the top ten. This receptor was identified in a man over 45 in good health. Sequenced input: memory T cells sorted from blood. The V and J genes are TRBV28 and TRBJ2-3; 11 nucleotides line up with TRBD2. DNA of the CDR3: TGTGCCAGCGAGGGGACTAGCGGTTATACGCAGTATTTT. As protein: CASEGTSGYTQYF.